A selection of T cell receptor beta chains follows, all from one sample in a study of blood T cell repertoires in COVID-19. Sequencing used immunoSEQ multiplex PCR; TCRdb keeps in-frame clones, though not all of them. The table has 380,000 or so clones, roughly four fifths seen once; the top ten hold under 1.2%. Sequencing was performed on peripheral blood. Receptors were obtained from a human donor with acute or convalescent COVID-19. The donor label of this sample is uncertain. Each CDR3 is given with its conserved first and last residue. Fields, in order: CDR3 length, J gene, V gene, clone size, D gene, CDR3 DNA, CDR3 protein. The D gene is left open where the match is weak. Size is stated for part of the rows, as once, few or many counts, or as a class when the clone is expanded.

15	TRBJ1-5	TRBV3-1/TRBV3-2	NA	NA	TGTGCCAGCAGCCCCCAGGGCAGGGAAAATCAGCCCCAGCATTTT	CASSPQGRENQPQHF
12	TRBJ2-3	TRBV7-2	NA	NA	TGTGCCAGCAGCTCCCCGGGATTTACGCAGTATTTT	CASSSPGFTQYF
14	TRBJ2-3	TRBV3-1/TRBV3-2	NA	NA	TGTGCCAGCAGCCAAAGACAATCCACAGATACGCAGTATTTT	CASSQRQSTDTQYF
14	TRBJ2-7	TRBV6-5	once	NA	TGTGCCAGCAGCCCCGATTGGAGCCCCGTCGAGCAGTACTTC	CASSPDWSPVEQYF
15	TRBJ2-3	TRBV5-1	NA	NA	TGCGCCAGCAGGATCCTAGCGATTGGGACAGATACGCAGTATTTT	CASRILAIGTDTQYF
13	TRBJ1-2	TRBV7-9	NA	NA	TGTGCCAGCAGCTCCGACAGGAAAAATGGCTACACCTTC	CASSSDRKNGYTF
15	TRBJ2-2	TRBV14	NA	TRBD1	TGTGCCAGCAGCAGGACAGGGGCTTCCACCGGGGAGCTGTTTTTT	CASSRTGASTGELFF
16	TRBJ2-1	TRBV4-2	NA	TRBD2	TGTGCCAGCAGCCAAGACCTGGGACTAGCGGCCAATGAGCAGTTCTTC	CASSQDLGLAANEQFF
13	TRBJ1-2	TRBV18	once	NA	TGTGCCAGCTCACCAGACAGAAACGTTCGCTACACCTTC	CASSPDRNVRYTF
16	TRBJ1-1	TRBV19	NA	NA	TGTGCCAGTAGTACTGGGACTGCAGGGCCGGGCACTGAAGCTTTCTTT	CASSTGTAGPGTEAFF
15	TRBJ2-2	TRBV7-6	NA	TRBD2	TGTGCCAGCAGCGTCGCGGGAGGTGTCACCGGGGAGCTGTTTTTT	CASSVAGGVTGELFF
14	TRBJ1-1	TRBV5-6	NA	NA	TGTGCCAGCAGCTACGCAACCATGGGGGCGCGGACTTTCTTT	CASSYATMGARTFF
16	TRBJ2-2	TRBV5-6	NA	NA	TGTGCCAGCAGGTTGGACGGACAGCTGAACACCGGGGAGCTGTTTTTT	CASRLDGQLNTGELFF
16	TRBJ2-1	TRBV7-6	few	NA	TGTGCCAGCAGCTTAGGGGGCCTTATGGGAACCAATGAGCAGTTCTTC	CASSLGGLMGTNEQFF
13	TRBJ2-7	TRBV5-1	NA	NA	TGCGCCAGCAGCTTGTTGGAGGGCTACGAGCAGTACTTC	CASSLLEGYEQYF
17	TRBJ1-4	TRBV11-2	NA	TRBD1	TGTGCCACGACTTCGGTTGGCAGGGGGCGAACTAATGAAAAACTGTTTTTT	CATTSVGRGRTNEKLFF
14	TRBJ1-1	TRBV30	NA	TRBD1	TGTGCCTGGTACAGGGGGCCGATGAACACTGAAGCTTTCTTT	CAWYRGPMNTEAFF
13	TRBJ2-2	TRBV19	once	TRBD1	TGTGCCAGTAGTAATCGACAGGGCGGGGAGCTGTTTTTT	CASSNRQGGELFF
17	TRBJ2-7	TRBV11-2	NA	TRBD2	TGTGCCAGCAGCGGCCAATCTAGCGGTAAGAGCTCCTACGAGCAGTACTTC	CASSGQSSGKSSYEQYF
14	TRBJ1-2	TRBV28	NA	NA	TGTGCCAGCAGTTTAAAGGGGCCCCCTTATGGCTACACCTTC	CASSLKGPPYGYTF
18	TRBJ1-3	TRBV9	once	TRBD1	TGTGCCAGCAGCGGAACCCTAATTCCAACAGGGGTTGGAAACACCATATATTTT	CASSGTLIPTGVGNTIYF
13	TRBJ1-2	TRBV6-6	NA	TRBD1	TGTGCCAGCAGCCTAACAGGGGACTATGGCTACACCTTC	CASSLTGDYGYTF
13	TRBJ1-4	TRBV29-1	once	TRBD1	TGCAGCGTTGATCAGGGGGCAGGTGAAAAACTGTTTTTT	CSVDQGAGEKLFF
15	TRBJ1-2	TRBV6-6	NA	TRBD1	TGTGCCAGCAGTTACTCTCGGACAGGTGCGAGTGGCTACACCTTC	CASSYSRTGASGYTF
16	TRBJ2-5	TRBV5-1	NA	NA	TGCGCCAGCAGCCGGACAGTCCAGCTATCCCAAGAGACCCAGTACTTC	CASSRTVQLSQETQYF
12	TRBJ1-1	TRBV6-6	NA	TRBD1	TGTGCCAGCAGCCCTGACAGGGGCGAAGCTTTCTTT	CASSPDRGEAFF
13	TRBJ1-1	TRBV12-5	NA	NA	TGTGCTAGTGGTTTGGACATGCAAGCTGAAGCTTTCTTT	CASGLDMQAEAFF
17	TRBJ2-7	TRBV4-2	NA	TRBD2	TGTGCCAGCAGCAGGGGACTAGCGGGGGTAAGCTCCTACGAGCAGTACTTC	CASSRGLAGVSSYEQYF
13	TRBJ1-3	TRBV30	NA	NA	TGTGCCCCCGAGGAGCACTCTGGAAACACCATATATTTT	CAPEEHSGNTIYF
15	TRBJ2-7	TRBV7-9	NA	TRBD1	TGTGCCAGCAGCTCTAAAACCGGGACAGACTACGAGCAGTACTTC	CASSSKTGTDYEQYF
14	TRBJ2-3	TRBV28	few	TRBD2	TGTGCCAGCAATGCTAGCGGGAGAGGAAATACGCAGTATTTT	CASNASGRGNTQYF
15	TRBJ2-1	TRBV6-5	NA	TRBD2	TGTGCCAGCACCAGAGCGGGAGCATCCTACAATGAGCAGTTCTTC	CASTRAGASYNEQFF
13	TRBJ1-1	TRBV30	NA	NA	TGTGCCTGGAGTGTTAGGGAGGGCACTGAAGCTTTCTTT	CAWSVREGTEAFF
16	TRBJ1-5	TRBV15	NA	TRBD1	TGTGCCACCAGCAGATCCGGGACAGGCCTTTATCAGCCCCAGCATTTT	CATSRSGTGLYQPQHF
14	TRBJ2-7	TRBV6-5	NA	NA	TGTGCCAGCAGTCAGGACGGACTTCGGTTCGAGCAGTACTTC	CASSQDGLRFEQYF
15	TRBJ1-2	TRBV5-5	NA	NA	TGTGCCAGCAGCTTGGTCGACAGGACGAGCTCTGGCTACACCTTC	CASSLVDRTSSGYTF
11	TRBJ1-5	TRBV28	few	NA	TGTGCCAGCAGATCCCAACAGGCCCAGCATTTT	CASRSQQAQHF
13	TRBJ1-1	TRBV20-1	NA	NA	TGCAGTGCTAGTGGTCAGGCATACACTGAAGCTTTCTTT	CSASGQAYTEAFF
16	TRBJ2-1	TRBV5-1	NA	NA	TGCGCCAGCAGCTTGGTTCCGCAGGGGCGACCCAATGAGCAGTTCTTC	CASSLVPQGRPNEQFF
15	TRBJ1-5	TRBV6-5	NA	NA	TGTGCCATCCACGGGGGGGGAGGAGGTTTTCAGCCCCAGCATTTT	CAIHGGGGGFQPQHF
16	TRBJ1-5	TRBV7-6	NA	NA	TGTGCCAGCAGCTTATTGGCGGGGCGCGGGGATCAGCCCCAGCATTTT	CASSLLAGRGDQPQHF
13	TRBJ1-2	TRBV7-8	NA	NA	TGTGCCAGCGGGCAGGGGCCGTACTATGGCTACACCTTC	CASGQGPYYGYTF
14	TRBJ1-1	TRBV5-6	NA	TRBD1	TGTGCCAGCAGCTTTGGCAGGGGGTACATTGAAGCTTTCTTT	CASSFGRGYIEAFF
15	TRBJ2-1	TRBV2	NA	NA	TGTGCCAGCATTGCCAACACCAACTCCTACAATGAGCAGTTCTTC	CASIANTNSYNEQFF
13	TRBJ1-2	TRBV5-1	NA	NA	TGCGCCAGCAGCTTCGGGGGTTACTATGGCTACACCTTC	CASSFGGYYGYTF
15	TRBJ2-3	TRBV5-1	NA	NA	TGCGCCAGCAGCCCCCGACTAGCGACAGGGGATACGCAGTATTTT	CASSPRLATGDTQYF
15	TRBJ2-7	TRBV6-1	NA	NA	TGTGCCAGCAGTGAACCGAGGTCGCCAACCTACGAGCAGTACTTC	CASSEPRSPTYEQYF
21	TRBJ2-1	TRBV2	NA	TRBD2	TGTGCCAGCGGGGAGGGTGGTAAGAAAAGGGCTAGCGGGAGATCCTACAATGAGCAGTTCTTC	CASGEGGKKRASGRSYNEQFF
12	TRBJ2-7	TRBV6-5	NA	NA	TGTGCCAGCAGCCGCGGAACTTACGAGCAGTACTTC	CASSRGTYEQYF
14	TRBJ1-1	TRBV6-5	NA	NA	TGTGCCAGCAGTTACGGGGGGGTGAACACTGAAGCTTTCTTT	CASSYGGVNTEAFF
16	TRBJ2-2	TRBV7-6	NA	NA	TGTGCCAGCAGCTTAAGGGGTCCAACGAACACCGGGGAGCTGTTTTTT	CASSLRGPTNTGELFF
16	TRBJ1-6	TRBV4-1	NA	NA	TGCGCCAGCAGCCAAGTCTTTGTCAGGGGAGCTTCACCCCTCCACTTT	CASSQVFVRGASPLHF